The rows below give T cell receptor beta chains drawn from one sample of a study of vaccination and CD4 T cells after COVID-19. TCRdb independently ran MiXCR on the PCR reads; one entry per CDR3 protein. The sample has more than 10,000 distinct CDR3 sequences, about 40% seen once; the top ten hold approximately 21%. These receptors' targets are unknown. The sample was CD4+ T cells from blood, cultured in vitro, taken before SARS-CoV-2 vaccination. These receptors came from a human donor who had recovered from COVID-19. The CDR3 runs from the conserved cysteine through the conserved F or W. The D gene is left open where the match is weak. Rows may omit the clone size; those that give it use once, few, many or a size class.

J gene,clone size,V gene,CDR3 length,D gene,CDR3 protein,CDR3 DNA
TRBJ2-7,.,TRBV2,13,TRBD2,CASKPGGGLEQYF,TGTGCCAGCAAGCCGGGCGGGGGTCTCGAGCAGTACTTC
TRBJ2-7,.,TRBV6-5,15,TRBD1,CASSYGGQGIYEQYF,TGTGCCAGCAGTTACGGGGGACAGGGAATCTACGAGCAGTACTTC
TRBJ1-2,.,TRBV19,13,.,CASSLRQLYGYTF,TGTGCCAGTAGTCTCCGACAGCTGTATGGCTACACCTTC
TRBJ2-5,.,TRBV20-1,14,.,CSASLPGAGETQYF,TGCAGTGCTAGTTTACCGGGGGCCGGGGAGACCCAGTACTTC
TRBJ2-7,few,TRBV7-2,15,TRBD2,CASSLVAGESYEQYF,TGTGCCAGCAGCTTAGTAGCGGGGGAATCCTACGAGCAGTACTTC
TRBJ1-2,.,TRBV6-2/TRBV6-3,13,.,CASSYAMDYGYTF,TGTGCCAGCAGTTACGCTATGGACTATGGCTACACCTTC
TRBJ1-2,.,TRBV5-1,17,TRBD1,CASSSEPHRQGAEGYTF,TGCGCCAGCAGCTCCGAACCCCACAGACAGGGGGCGGAGGGCTACACCTTC
TRBJ1-5,few,TRBV19,13,.,CASSPGLDQPQHF,TGTGCCAGTAGTCCCGGTCTCGATCAGCCCCAGCATTTT
TRBJ2-7,few,TRBV21-1,12,.,CASSKGPYEQYF,TGTGCCAGCAGCAAAGGACCCTACGAGCAGTACTTC
TRBJ2-7,.,TRBV12-3/TRBV12-4,14,TRBD1,CASSWGTGSNEQYF,TGTGCCAGCAGTTGGGGGACAGGGAGCAACGAGCAGTACTTC
TRBJ1-5,few,TRBV28,14,.,CASRLGGNNQPQHF,TGTGCCAGCAGATTAGGGGGGAACAATCAGCCCCAGCATTTT
TRBJ2-5,.,TRBV4-3,15,.,CASSQDQRGSETQYF,TGCGCCAGCAGCCAAGATCAAAGGGGATCAGAGACCCAGTACTTC
TRBJ2-5,.,TRBV12-3/TRBV12-4,14,.,CASSLNGGRETQYF,TGTGCCAGCAGTTTAAACGGGGGCCGGGAGACCCAGTACTTC
TRBJ1-6,.,TRBV6-1,12,.,CASSETASPLHF,TGTGCCAGCAGTGAAACAGCTTCACCCCTCCACTTT
TRBJ1-5,.,TRBV6-5,14,.,CASSYSSPNQPQHF,TGTGCCAGCAGTTACTCGTCCCCCAATCAGCCCCAGCATTTT
TRBJ2-5,.,TRBV15,14,.,CATSLTLLEETQYF,TGTGCCACCAGCCTCACCCTCCTGGAGGAGACCCAGTACTTC
TRBJ1-1,.,TRBV10-2,14,.,CASSDRIGNTEAFF,TGCGCCAGCAGTGACCGGATTGGGAACACTGAAGCTTTCTTT
TRBJ2-7,.,TRBV2,14,.,CASRTGTLSYEQYF,TGTGCCAGCAGGACCGGGACTCTGAGCTACGAGCAGTACTTC
TRBJ1-6,few,TRBV5-4,14,.,CASSLYGGNSPLHF,TGTGCCAGCAGCTTGTACGGCGGGAATTCACCCCTCCACTTT
TRBJ2-7,once,TRBV5-6,16,.,CASSLFVPGAHYEQYF,TGTGCCAGCAGCTTGTTCGTGCCAGGGGCCCACTACGAGCAGTACTTC
TRBJ1-6,medium-sized,TRBV20-1,13,.,CSARGVNNSPLHF,TGCAGTGCTAGGGGGGTCAATAATTCACCCCTCCACTTT
TRBJ1-2,few,TRBV7-8,13,.,CASSLQNQYGYTF,TGTGCCAGCAGCCTCCAAAACCAATATGGCTACACCTTC
TRBJ2-3,.,TRBV28,14,.,CASRRPMNTDTQYF,TGTGCCAGCCGCAGACCCATGAACACAGATACGCAGTATTTT
TRBJ1-2,.,TRBV4-3,15,.,CASSQVRGSNYGYTF,TGCGCCAGCAGCCAAGTTCGCGGCAGTAACTATGGCTACACCTTC
TRBJ2-7,.,TRBV7-3,16,TRBD1,CASSPYSGTGVHEQYF,TGTGCCAGCAGCCCTTACTCCGGGACAGGGGTGCACGAGCAGTACTTC
TRBJ2-5,few,TRBV27,14,.,CASSLSGWGETQYF,TGTGCCAGCAGTTTATCGGGATGGGGGGAGACCCAGTACTTC
TRBJ2-7,few,TRBV19,15,TRBD1,CASSPKGQGIYEQYF,TGTGCCAGTAGTCCGAAGGGACAGGGTATCTACGAGCAGTACTTC
TRBJ1-5,.,TRBV19,14,.,CASSKGDGNQPQHF,TGTGCCAGTAGTAAGGGGGACGGAAATCAGCCCCAGCATTTT
TRBJ1-1,few,TRBV7-9,14,.,CASSHNSLNTEAFF,TGTGCCAGCAGCCACAACTCACTGAACACTGAAGCTTTCTTT
TRBJ1-2,few,TRBV6-5,16,.,CASSSEPGAGVRGYTF,TGTGCCAGCAGTTCCGAACCCGGGGCAGGGGTTAGAGGCTACACCTTC